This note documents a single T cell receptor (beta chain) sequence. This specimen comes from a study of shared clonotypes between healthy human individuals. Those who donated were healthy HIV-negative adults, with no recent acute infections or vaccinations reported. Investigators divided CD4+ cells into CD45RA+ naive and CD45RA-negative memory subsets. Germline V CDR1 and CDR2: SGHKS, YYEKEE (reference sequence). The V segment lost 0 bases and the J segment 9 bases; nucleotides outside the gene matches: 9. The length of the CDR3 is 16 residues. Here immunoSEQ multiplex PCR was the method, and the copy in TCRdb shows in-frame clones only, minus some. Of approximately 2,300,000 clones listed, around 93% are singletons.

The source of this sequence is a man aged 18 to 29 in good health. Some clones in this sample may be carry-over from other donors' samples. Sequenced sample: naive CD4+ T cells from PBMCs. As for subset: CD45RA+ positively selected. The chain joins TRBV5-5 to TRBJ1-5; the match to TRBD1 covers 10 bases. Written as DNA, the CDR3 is TGTGCCAGCAGCTTGGACGGGACAGGGGCTTACCCGCCCCAGCATTTT. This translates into CASSLDGTGAYPPQHF.